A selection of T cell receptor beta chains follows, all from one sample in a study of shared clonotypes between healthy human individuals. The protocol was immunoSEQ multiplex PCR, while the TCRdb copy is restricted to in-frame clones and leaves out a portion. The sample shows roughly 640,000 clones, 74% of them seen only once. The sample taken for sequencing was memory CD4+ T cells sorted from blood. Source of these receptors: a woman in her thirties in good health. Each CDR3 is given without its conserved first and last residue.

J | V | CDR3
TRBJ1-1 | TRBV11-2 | ASSLVGRTKGMNTEAF
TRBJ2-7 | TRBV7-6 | ASSLEAVRRGAYEQY
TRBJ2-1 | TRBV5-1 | ASTRSGLAGVKRSYNEQF
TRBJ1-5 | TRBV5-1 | ASSPEGQPQH
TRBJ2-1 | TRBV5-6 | ASTAPHSGGNEQF
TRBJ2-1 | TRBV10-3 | AISPGTEYNEQF
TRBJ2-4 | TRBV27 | ASKARDYENIQY
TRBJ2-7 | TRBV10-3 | ATRAGQGPEQY
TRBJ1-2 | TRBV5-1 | ASSLPGDSYGYT
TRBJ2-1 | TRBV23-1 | ASRFGTENNEQF
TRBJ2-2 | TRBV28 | ASSFGLAGGPNTGELF
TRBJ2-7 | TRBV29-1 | SVGRTFNSYEQY
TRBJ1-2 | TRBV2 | ASSEIDRGLGNYGYT
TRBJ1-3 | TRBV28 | ASSHGTARAGNTIY
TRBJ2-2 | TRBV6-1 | ASSEQGGPGELF
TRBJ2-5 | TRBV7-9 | ASSFGSSGARETQY
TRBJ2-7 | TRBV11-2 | ASSREVLSSYEQY
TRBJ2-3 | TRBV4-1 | ASSQGQGAKGDTQY
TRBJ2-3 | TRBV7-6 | ASSLMAESTDTQY
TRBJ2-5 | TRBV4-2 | ASSQERGSGRETQY
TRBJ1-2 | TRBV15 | ATSRDLGRMNYGYT
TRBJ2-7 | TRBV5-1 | ASSLAPGGSYEQY
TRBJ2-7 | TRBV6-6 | ASSYASGNYEQY
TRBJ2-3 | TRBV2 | ASSGHGGTDTQY
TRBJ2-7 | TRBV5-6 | ASSSGRAIYEQY
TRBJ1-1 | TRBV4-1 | ASSQDHGGAPAF
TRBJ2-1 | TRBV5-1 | ASGNRGHEQF
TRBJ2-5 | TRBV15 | ATSRAHNSVGETQY
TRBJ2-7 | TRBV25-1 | ASSEAHGTYISEQY
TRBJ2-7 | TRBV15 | ASLRGAGYEQY
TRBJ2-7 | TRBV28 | ASSVLQGFVLAGESYEQY
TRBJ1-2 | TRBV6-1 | ASSTGALNYGYT